The 15 T cell receptor beta chains listed next were all sequenced from one sample in a study of cytomegalovirus exposure and HLA in healthy donors. PCR involved 60 Vbeta and 13 Jbeta primers. Libraries were prepared by immunoSEQ multiplex PCR; TCRdb keeps only in-frame clonotypes and omits some of them. The top ten clones hold roughly 3% of a sample with more than 100,000 clones, roughly 70% of them seen once. Sample: PBMCs. The receptors come from a woman in her fifties or sixties in good health and CMV-seronegative.

This chain uses TRBV5-1 with TRBJ1-3, with D hard to call. The V end was cut by 3 bases, the J end by 1 base, with 8 bases between. CDR1 SGHRS and CDR2 YFSETQ come from the germline V gene. The CDR3 has 14 residues. Here the CDR3 DNA reads TGCGCCAGCAGCTCCGAGAGGTCTGGAAACACCATATATTTT. It codes for CASSSERSGNTIYF.

This clone was counted only a few times. V gene TRBV7-9 combines with J gene TRBJ1-2, with D possibly matching TRBD1 (5 bases). The CDR3 has 12 amino acids. CDR1 is SEHNR, CDR2 FQNEAQ, per germline (reference sequence). Trimming took off 5 bases at V and 5 bases at J, with 9 bases between the two ends. The CDR3 reads CASSPQGYGYTF. CDR3 in DNA: TGTGCCAGCAGCCCTCAGGGTTATGGCTACACCTTC. Looking up the rest from reference TRBV7-9 and TRBJ1-2 gives the full variable domain: DTGVSQNPRHKITKRGQNVTFRCDPISEHNRLYWYRQTLGQGPEFLTYFQNEAQLEKSRLLSDRFSAERPKGSFSTLEIQRTEQGDSAMYLCASSPQGYGYTFGSGTRLTVV.

This clone has just a few counts. The chain links TRBV13 to TRBJ2-7; D gene ambiguous. The germline CDR1 and CDR2 sequences are PRHDT and FYEKMQ (reference sequence). CDR3 length equals 13 residues. V gave up 5 bases and J gave up 2 bases, with 10 bases separating them. The DNA of the CDR3 is TGTGCCAGCAGCCTGAGTAGTGCCTACGAGCAGTACTTC. It translates to CASSLSSAYEQYF.

V gene TRBV19 combines with J gene TRBJ1-5; D call uncertain. V was shortened by 3 bases and J by 3 bases, with 6 bases between the two germline ends. CDR1 is LNHDA, CDR2 SQIVND, per germline (reference sequence). The length of the CDR3 is 13 residues. The CDR3 sequence is CASSISLNQPQHF. The DNA of the CDR3 is TGTGCCAGTAGTATCAGTCTCAATCAGCCCCAGCATTTT. Using reference TRBV19 and TRBJ1-5 for the parts outside the CDR3, the full variable domain is DGGITQSPKYLFRKEGQNVTLSCEQNLNHDAMYWYRQDPGQGLRLIYYSQIVNDFQKGDIAEGYSVSREKKESFPLTVTSAQKNPTAFYLCASSISLNQPQHFGDGTRLSIL.

The rearrangement joins TRBV10-3 to TRBJ2-1; TRBD2 aligns across 11 bases. CDR3 size: 17 residues. J lost 3 bases, V lost 7 bases, and 11 bases had no gene match. CDR1 is ENHRY and CDR2 is SYGVKD in the germline V gene. The CDR3 nucleotides read TGTGCCATCACAGCCCTAGCGGGAGGCATTGGCTACAATGAGCAGTTCTTC. Protein product: CAITALAGGIGYNEQFF.

This chain joins TRBV6-5 and TRBJ2-7; the match to TRBD2 covers 11 bases. J was trimmed by 3 bases and V by 6 bases; bases with no gene match: 7. The CDR3 consists of 15 residues. Germline assignment: CDR1 MNHEY and CDR2 SVGAGI. For the CDR3, the DNA is TGTGCCAGCAGAACAATAGCGGGGGGGTTCTACGAGCAGTACTTC. It is translated as CASRTIAGGFYEQYF.

In this sample, this clone turned up a few times. The V and J genes are TRBV19 and TRBJ1-5, with 8 bases lining up with TRBD1. Looked up from germline, CDR1 is LNHDA and CDR2 is SQIVND (reference sequence). The V and J ends lost 1 base and 8 bases, in that order; junction bases with no gene match: 13. The CDR3 sequence is 17 residues long. The CDR3: CASSIGVRGQDIEPQHF. CDR3 DNA sequence: TGTGCCAGTAGTATAGGGGTCAGGGGGCAGGATATCGAGCCCCAGCATTTT.

The V gene is TRBV7-2, the J gene TRBJ1-2, with D possibly matching TRBD1 (6 bases). CDR1 and CDR2 from the germline V gene are SGHTA and FQGNSA. The CDR3 runs 17 residues. V dropped 2 bases and J dropped 6 bases, with 22 bases sitting between them. The CDR3 nucleotides are TGTGCCAGCAGCTTATTACCAGGGGCTTTTGATAAGGATGGCTACACCTTC. Encoded protein: CASSLLPGAFDKDGYTF.

This clone was seen only once. The chain employs TRBV2 and TRBJ1-4, with 10 bases identical to TRBD1. Unmatched junction bases numbered 6, after V lost 7 bases and J lost 4 bases. The length of the CDR3 is 15 residues. Germline CDR1 SNHLY, CDR2 FYNNEI. The CDR3 here is CASTRWTGGNEKLFF. DNA of the CDR3: TGTGCCAGCACTCGATGGACAGGGGGTAATGAAAAACTGTTTTTT.

The rearrangement joins TRBV19 to TRBJ1-5; possibly TRBD1 for D (5 bases). The CDR3 is made up of 16 amino acids. Per germline, CDR1 LNHDA and CDR2 SQIVND (reference sequence). V was cut by 7 bases and J by 7 bases, with 23 bases left in between. CDR3 in amino acids: CASNTGGHTAGQPQHF. The CDR3 nucleotides are TGTGCCAGTAACACAGGAGGACATACGGCGGGGCAGCCCCAGCATTTT.

The chain joins TRBV30 to TRBJ1-1, with 7 bases fitting TRBD1. This CDR3 has 13 residues. Germline V gene data show CDR1 as GTSNPN and CDR2 as SVGIG (reference sequence). V gave up 1 base and J gave up 1 base; unmatched junction bases: 0. The CDR3 DNA follows: TGTGCCTGGAGTGGGACAGGGAACACTGAAGCTTTCTTT. Translation: CAWSGTGNTEAFF.

This chain uses TRBV27 with TRBJ2-2; D might be TRBD2 (5 bases). The CDR3 sequence is 14 residues long. Germline V gives CDR1 MNHEY, CDR2 SMNVEV (reference sequence). Trimming shortened V by 4 bases and J by 4 bases, and 10 bases separated the two germline ends. The CDR3 bases are TGTGCCAGCAGTTCGCGGGTCCGCACCGGGGAGCTGTTTTTT. Translating it yields CASSSRVRTGELFF.

V is TRBV29-1 and J is TRBJ1-3, with D uncertain. V lost 5 bases and J 1 base, leaving 18 bases between the germline ends. The germline V gene has CDR1 SQVTM and CDR2 ANQGSEA. CDR3 length: 16 amino acids. The CDR3 loop is CSVRGWGGESGNTIYF. The CDR3 region has the DNA TGCAGCGTTCGAGGATGGGGAGGAGAGTCTGGAAACACCATATATTTT. The complete variable domain, with remaining parts taken from reference TRBV29-1 and TRBJ1-3, reads SAVISQKPSRDICQRGTSLTIQCQVDSQVTMMFWYRQQPGQSLTLIATANQGSEATYESGFVIDKFPISRPNLTFSTLTVSNMSPEDSSIYLCSVRGWGGESGNTIYFGEGSWLTVV.

The J gene is TRBJ2-2, the V gene TRBV7-2, with D unresolved. CDR3 size: 15 residues. V dropped 0 bases and J dropped 5 bases, with 10 bases sitting between them. Germline V gene sequence: CDR1 SGHTA, CDR2 FQGNSA. As DNA, the CDR3 is TGTGCCAGCAGCTTAGCGCTAGTTCTTACCGGGGAGCTGTTTTTT. Its protein product is CASSLALVLTGELFF.

This rearrangement joins TRBV6-1 to TRBJ1-5, with TRBD1 matching over 7 bases. Germline V gives CDR1 MNHNS, CDR2 SASEGT. J lost 3 bases, V lost 4 bases, and 6 bases had no gene match. The CDR3 has 15 amino acids. The CDR3 protein is CASSVRQGYNQPQHF. The CDR3, as DNA: TGTGCCAGCAGTGTCCGACAGGGATACAATCAGCCCCAGCATTTT.